The sample holds a few counts of the clone carrying this T cell receptor beta chain. Unmatched junction bases numbered 21, after V lost 0 bases and J lost 5 bases. The V gene's germline CDR1 is LGHDT and CDR2 YNNKEL (reference sequence). The CDR3 length is 21 residues. This sample is drawn from a study of breast tumors, draining lymph nodes, adjacent tissues. TCRdb used MiXCR to reprocess the multiplex PCR reads, holding one entry per CDR3 protein. This table has roughly 70,000 distinct CDR3 sequences, approximately 47% appearing once. Input material: breast tumor tissue. The chain employs TRBV3-1 and TRBJ2-5, with 10 bases fitting TRBD2. The receptor's source is a female donor with breast cancer. Some clones in this sample may be carry-over from other donors' samples. CDR3 in DNA: TGTGCCAGCAGCCAAGATTCCTTCGGCCTAGCGGGGGTAGCAGTCTGGGAGACCCAGTACTTC. Translating it yields CASSQDSFGLAGVAVWETQYF.